These 27 T cell receptor beta chains were all obtained from the same sample, sequenced in a study of cytotoxic CD8 clonotypes in ibrutinib-treated CLL. Sequencing was performed with immunoSEQ multiplex PCR; in TCRdb, only in-frame clones are kept and a portion is missing. The sample records 150,000 to 200,000 clones, around 72% being singletons. The sequenced sample was PBMCs, obtained after 24 months of ibrutinib treatment. The receptor source for this set is a human donor with chronic lymphocytic leukemia.

The genes are TRBV7-2 and TRBJ1-1; D uncertain. The CDR3 is 14 residues long. Germline CDR1 and CDR2: SGHTA and FQGNSA. The V and J ends lost 0 bases and 1 base respectively, with 6 bases between them. CDR3 sequence (DNA): TGTGCCAGCAGCTTAGCCCATAGGAACACTGAAGCTTTCTTT. Translated, it gives CASSLAHRNTEAFF.

The chain employs TRBV5-1 and TRBJ2-7, with 7 bases aligning to TRBD1. Looked up from germline, CDR1 is SGHRS and CDR2 is YFSETQ. The CDR3 runs 16 residues. The ends lost 4 bases at V and 4 bases at J; junction bases unmatched: 14. CDR3 bases: TGCGCCAGCAGCGTTTCCACCGGGACAGCCCTTTACGAGCAGTACTTC. Translating gives CASSVSTGTALYEQYF.

The chain joins TRBV4-1 to TRBJ2-1; 9 nucleotides agree with TRBD2. This CDR3 is 18 amino acids long. Trimming at V came to 0 bases and at J to 3 bases, leaving 9 bases not matched to a gene. CDR1 is MGHRA, CDR2 YSYEKL, per germline. CDR3 coding DNA: TGCGCCAGCAGCCAAGATCCCCGCGGGAGGGCCGTCTACAATGAGCAGTTCTTC. This sequence encodes CASSQDPRGRAVYNEQFF.

This rearrangement joins TRBV7-8 to TRBJ1-1; D is ambiguous. The CDR3 has 12 residues. CDR1 is SGHVS, CDR2 FQNEAQ, per germline. The ends were cut back, 5 bases at V and 0 bases at J, with 4 bases in the middle. For the CDR3, the DNA is TGTGCCAGCAGCAATATGAACACTGAAGCTTTCTTT. Translating gives CASSNMNTEAFF.

V usage is TRBV28 and J usage is TRBJ1-2; D may be TRBD1 (6 bases). V was pared by 6 bases and J by 8 bases, with 16 bases between. Germline CDR1 is MDHEN and CDR2 is SYDVKM. The CDR3 loop spans 13 amino acids. In DNA form, the CDR3 reads TGTGCCAGCAGGTCCGGGGGGGCGAGGGGCTACACCTTC. It is translated as CASRSGGARGYTF.

The rearrangement links TRBV4-3 to TRBJ2-1; 14 bases fit TRBD2. Trimming cost V 0 bases and J 9 bases; bases outside gene matches: 10. The CDR3 consists of 18 residues. The germline V gene encodes CDR1 LGHNA and CDR2 YSLEER. DNA of the CDR3: TGCGCCAGCAGCCAAGATTTCGCGACTAGCGGGAGGGGTGGTGAGCAGTTCTTC. It translates to CASSQDFATSGRGGEQFF.

The rearrangement uses TRBV5-4 and TRBJ2-1, with 10 bases lining up with TRBD1. The trim removed 3 bases at V and 8 bases at J, leaving 14 bases unmatched. CDR1 is SGHNT and CDR2 is YYREEE in the germline V gene (reference sequence). The CDR3 is 17 amino acids. The CDR3 nucleotides read TGTGCCAGCAGCTCTTCGGGGGACAGGGGTTTAATGGATGAGCAGTTCTTC. Translated: CASSSSGDRGLMDEQFF.

The chain joins TRBV4-3 to TRBJ2-7; D tentatively reads TRBD1 or TRBD2 (5 bases each). From germline, CDR1 is LGHNA and CDR2 YSLEER. V was cut by 0 bases and J by 2 bases, with 20 bases left in between. The CDR3 has 18 amino acids. CDR3 residues: CASSQEAPLMRGPYEQYF. Here the CDR3 DNA reads TGCGCCAGCAGCCAAGAAGCCCCACTTATGAGGGGACCCTACGAGCAGTACTTC.

The rearrangement uses TRBV9 and TRBJ2-7; tentatively, D is TRBD2 (5 bases). The CDR3 totals 13 residues. Germline CDR1 reads SGDLS; CDR2 reads YYNGEE. V shed 4 bases and J shed 6 bases, with 14 bases lying between them. The CDR3 reads CASSRDGSGEQYF. The CDR3 DNA follows: TGTGCCAGCAGCCGAGATGGGAGTGGCGAGCAGTACTTC.

The V call is TRBV25-1, the J call TRBJ2-2; 7 positions match TRBD2. The CDR3 consists of 15 residues. V shed 6 bases, J shed 0 bases, and the junction held 4 bases outside the gene matches. CDR1 and CDR2 (germline): MGHDK, SYGVNS. The CDR3 nucleotides are TGTGCCAGCAGACCCCTAGCGGCGAACACCGGGGAGCTGTTTTTT. This encodes CASRPLAANTGELFF.

This rearrangement joins TRBV23-1 to TRBJ1-5; D may be TRBD1 (5 bases). TRBV23-1 is recorded as an ORF, its role being uncertain. The CDR3 has 18 amino acids. CDR3 coding DNA: TGCGCTGGACAACCCGGGGGAAGCGGGACCGATAGCAATCAGCCCCAGCATTTT. Translating gives CAGQPGGSGTDSNQPQHF.

The CDR3 DNA reads TGCGCCAGCAGCCAGGCAGTCTCCAAGGACGGCTACAATGAGCAGTTCTTC. This sequence encodes CASSQAVSKDGYNEQFF. The V gene is TRBV4-3, the J gene TRBJ2-1; D remains ambiguous. The CDR3 covers 17 residues. Trimming removed 3 bases from V and 3 bases from J, with 18 bases in between. Germline V gene sequence: CDR1 LGHNA, CDR2 YSLEER.

The gene calls are TRBV7-9 and TRBJ1-1; no clear D. The germline V gene encodes CDR1 SEHNR and CDR2 FQNEAQ (reference sequence). Trimming took 5 bases from V and 1 from J, leaving 11 bases between them. The CDR3 is 14 amino acids. The CDR3 region has the DNA TGTGCCAGCAGCCCACTGGGAGGGAACACTGAAGCTTTCTTT. It translates to CASSPLGGNTEAFF.

The V and J genes are TRBV10-2 and TRBJ1-5; a possible D gene is TRBD1 (5 bases). Germline V lookup: CDR1 WSHSY, CDR2 SAAADI. The length of the CDR3 is 14 residues. V lost 6 bases and J lost 2, with 11 bases in between. The CDR3 DNA reads TGCGCCAGCAGGCAGGGTTCGGGCAATCAGCCCCAGCATTTT. Protein: CASRQGSGNQPQHF.

This CDR3 is CASSLFPPGQGADEQYF. The CDR3 bases are TGCGCCAGCAGCTTGTTCCCCCCGGGACAGGGGGCGGACGAGCAGTACTTC. This chain joins TRBV5-1 and TRBJ2-7; 12 bases fit TRBD1. Germline CDR1 reads SGHRS; CDR2 reads YFSETQ. J gave up 5 bases and V 1 base, and 10 bases lay outside the gene matches. This CDR3 contains 17 residues.

The chain joins TRBV5-1 to TRBJ2-7, with D possibly called TRBD1 or TRBD2 (6 bases each). This CDR3 region has 13 residues. CDR1 is SGHRS, CDR2 YFSETQ, per germline. V was clipped by 1 base and J by 5 bases, with 10 bases between them. The CDR3 region has the DNA TGCGCCAGCAGCTTGTTTGGGGGGCACGAGCAGTACTTC. Translation: CASSLFGGHEQYF.

The table lists this clone with a few counts. The chain has TRBV29-1 and TRBJ1-2; D is uncertain. The V end was cut by 1 base, the J end by 6 bases, with 3 bases between. Germline loops: CDR1 SQVTM, CDR2 ANQGSEA. The CDR3 spans 10 residues. In nucleotides, the CDR3 is TGCAGCGTTGAAGGGAATGGCTACACCTTC. Translated: CSVEGNGYTF.

The CDR3 DNA is TGTGCCAGCAGCTCCGGGGAAGTCGGCGGGCAGCCCCAGCATTTT. Amino acids: CASSSGEVGGQPQHF. The chain joins TRBV7-8 to TRBJ1-5; D unclear. V lost 4 bases to trimming and J lost 7 bases, with 17 bases between them. The germline V gene encodes CDR1 SGHVS and CDR2 FQNEAQ. This CDR3 comprises 15 residues. Variable domain in full (rest from reference TRBV7-8 and TRBJ1-5): GAGVSQSPRYKVAKRGQDVALRCDPISGHVSLFWYQQALGQGPEFLTYFQNEAQLDKSGLPSDRFFAERPEGSVSTLKIQRTQQEDSAVYLCASSSGEVGGQPQHFGDGTRLSIL.

The chain has TRBV27 and TRBJ2-3; the D gene is possibly TRBD1 (6 bases). Trimming shortened V by 3 bases and J by 6 bases, and 13 bases separated the two germline ends. This CDR3 has 14 amino acids. The germline V gene has CDR1 MNHEY and CDR2 SMNVEV (reference sequence). CDR3 region: CASSLAGVYDTQYF. CDR3 sequence (DNA): TGTGCCAGCAGTTTGGCAGGGGTGTATGATACGCAGTATTTT.

In its sample, this clone was seen a few times. J is TRBJ1-1 and V is TRBV6-6; D is possibly TRBD1 (5 bases). The CDR3 runs 15 residues. Germline loops: CDR1 MNHNY, CDR2 SVGAGI (reference sequence). The V end was cut by 0 bases, the J end by 5 bases, with 13 bases between. CDR3 protein: CASSYSPVRGTEAFF. In DNA, the CDR3 is TGTGCCAGCAGTTACTCCCCAGTTAGGGGAACTGAAGCTTTCTTT.

This clone was detected a few times. The rearrangement joins TRBV6-1 to TRBJ2-2, with D perhaps being TRBD1 or TRBD2 (5 bases each). The CDR3 is 14 residues long. V was pared by 6 bases and J by 2 bases, with 10 bases between. The germline V gene has CDR1 MNHNS and CDR2 SASEGT. CDR3 amino acids: CASSQGPNTGELFF. CDR3 DNA sequence: TGTGCCAGCAGCCAGGGACCAAACACCGGGGAGCTGTTTTTT.

Details on this clone: This specimen includes other DNA sequences encoding the same CDR3. The J gene is TRBJ2-1, the V gene TRBV9; D is ambiguous. Germline CDR1 reads SGDLS; CDR2 reads YYNGEE. Trimming removed 2 bases at V and 0 bases at J, with 3 bases between. This CDR3 contains 13 residues. The CDR3 sequence is CASSVGSYNEQFF. The CDR3 DNA reads as TGTGCCAGCAGCGTTGGCTCCTACAATGAGCAGTTCTTC. Looking up the rest from reference TRBV9 and TRBJ2-1 gives the full variable domain: DSGVTQTPKHLITATGQRVTLRCSPRSGDLSVYWYQQSLDQGLQFLIQYYNGEERAKGNILERFSAQQFPDLHSELNLSSLELGDSALYFCASSVGSYNEQFFGPGTRLTVL.

This clone was seen a single time. The chain carries TRBV5-1 and TRBJ2-1; no firm D call. CDR1 SGHRS and CDR2 YFSETQ come from the germline V gene. Trimming took off 7 bases at V and 3 bases at J, with 14 bases between the two ends. This CDR3 region has 14 residues. CDR3 DNA: TGCGCCAGCTCGTCCAGCGCCGACTACAATGAGCAGTTCTTC. This codes for CASSSSADYNEQFF.

This chain joins TRBV18 and TRBJ2-7; a weak D match, TRBD1 (6 bases). V lost 1 base, J lost 2 bases, and 9 bases lay in between. Germline values: CDR1 KGHSH, CDR2 LQKENI. The CDR3 is 14 residues long. CDR3 nucleotides: TGTGCCAGCTCACCACAGACAGGAACCTACGAGCAGTACTTC. Protein: CASSPQTGTYEQYF.

The rearrangement links TRBV28 to TRBJ1-5, with D perhaps TRBD1 (6 bases). The germline V and J ends were trimmed by 4 bases and 4 bases, with 11 bases remaining between them. The CDR3 sequence is 14 residues long. The germline CDR1 and CDR2 sequences are MDHEN and SYDVKM. CDR3 residues: CASSSGHQNQPQHF. CDR3 DNA sequence: TGTGCCAGCAGTTCGGGACACCAAAATCAGCCCCAGCATTTT. The variable domain in full, completed from reference TRBV28 and TRBJ1-5, reads DVKVTQSSRYLVKRTGEKVFLECVQDMDHENMFWYRQDPGLGLRLIYFSYDVKMKEKGDIPEGYSVSREKKERFSLILESASTNQTSMYLCASSSGHQNQPQHFGDGTRLSIL.

This chain uses TRBV27 with TRBJ1-2, with D unresolved. The germline V and J ends were trimmed by 6 bases and 7 bases, with 24 bases remaining between them. The CDR3 has 16 amino acids. Looked up from germline, CDR1 is MNHEY and CDR2 is SMNVEV (reference sequence). CDR3 sequence (DNA): TGTGCCAGCAGAACAAATGCAGGATCCGCAGGACCTGGCTACACCTTC. Amino acid sequence: CASRTNAGSAGPGYTF.

This clone was recorded a few times. The V gene is TRBV4-1, the J gene TRBJ1-5, with D tentatively TRBD1 (6 bases). The length of the CDR3 is 15 residues. The V end lost 1 base, the J end lost 6 bases, and 13 bases lay between the germline ends. Germline CDR1 is MGHRA and CDR2 is YSYEKL. The CDR3 DNA reads TGCGCCAGCAGCCAAGTTACAGGGATAGGTCAGCCCCAGCATTTT. Encoded protein: CASSQVTGIGQPQHF.